This TCR beta chain was observed in a study of blood T cells in healthy people across ages. Study-wide results and limits: The long-lived group displayed more naive CD4+ cells, plus higher diversity, than the aged donors did.

This clonotype was found a few times. Its specificity is unknown. Through a sample-barcoded 5' primer and a J-beta primer mix, a second PCR was run for about 6 to 12 cycles. One entry per CDR3 protein, called by TCRdb with MiXCR from the 5' RACE reads. Among 1.5 million to 2 million distinct CDR3 sequences, roughly 30% were seen once, and the ten largest hold 7.7%. Germline-derived CDR1 and CDR2 are LNHDA and SQIVND (reference sequence). V gave up 5 bases and J gave up 2 bases, with 9 bases separating them. The CDR3 has 13 amino acids. Peripheral blood was drawn, approximately 9.5 milliliters per donor.

Sequenced: blood. The V and J genes are TRBV19 and TRBJ1-1, with D unclear. The source of this sequence is a woman in her 30s in good health. CDR3 amino acids: CASSGHSNTEAFF. CDR3 in DNA: TGTGCCAGTAGTGGTCACTCCAACACTGAAGCTTTCTTT.